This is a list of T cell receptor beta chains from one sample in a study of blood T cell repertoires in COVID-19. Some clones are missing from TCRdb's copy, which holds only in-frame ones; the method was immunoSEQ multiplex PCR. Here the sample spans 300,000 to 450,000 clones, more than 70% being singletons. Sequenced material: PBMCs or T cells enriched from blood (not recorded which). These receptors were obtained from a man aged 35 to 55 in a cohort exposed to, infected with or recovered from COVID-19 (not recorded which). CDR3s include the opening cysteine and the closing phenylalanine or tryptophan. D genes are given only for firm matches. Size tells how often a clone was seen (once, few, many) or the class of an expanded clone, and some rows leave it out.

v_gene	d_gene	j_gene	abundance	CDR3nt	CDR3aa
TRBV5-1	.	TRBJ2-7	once	TGCGCCAGCAGCTTGGATCTGGGTAGCGGAACCTACGAGCAGTACTTC	CASSLDLGSGTYEQYF
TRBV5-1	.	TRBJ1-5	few	TGCGCCAGCAGCTTGGAGGGGGAGCGGCATCAGCCCCAGCATTTT	CASSLEGERHQPQHF
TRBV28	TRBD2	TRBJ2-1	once	TGTGCCAGCACCCCTTCGGGGGGCTCCTACAATGAGCAGTTCTTC	CASTPSGGSYNEQFF
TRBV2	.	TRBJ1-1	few	TGTGCCAGCAAATCAGGGCTAAACACTGAAGCTTTCTTT	CASKSGLNTEAFF
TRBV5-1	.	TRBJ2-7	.	TGCGCCAGCAGCGAGGGAAACTACGAGCAGTACTTC	CASSEGNYEQYF
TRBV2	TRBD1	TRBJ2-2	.	TGTGCCAGCAGTGAAGTTAGGGGGCCCGGGGAGCTGTTTTTT	CASSEVRGPGELFF
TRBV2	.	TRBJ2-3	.	TGTGCCAGCAGTCCAAAGACTAGCACAGATACGCAGTATTTT	CASSPKTSTDTQYF
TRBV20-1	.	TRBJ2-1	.	TGCAGTGCTAGTTCAGGGGTAAGAATCGATGAGCAGTTCTTC	CSASSGVRIDEQFF
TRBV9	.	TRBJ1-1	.	TGTGCCAGCAGCGTAGGGCAGGGGCTCATGAACACTGAAGCTTTCTTT	CASSVGQGLMNTEAFF
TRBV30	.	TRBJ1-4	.	TGTGCCTGGAGCCTCCGGGGAACTAATGAAAAACTGTTTTTT	CAWSLRGTNEKLFF
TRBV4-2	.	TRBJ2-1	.	TGTGCCAGCAGCCAAGATAGGGCAGGGGGGCTCTACAATGAGCAGTTCTTC	CASSQDRAGGLYNEQFF
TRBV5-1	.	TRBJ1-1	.	TGCGCCAGCAGCCCACCTGGGGGGAGTCATGACACTGAAGCTTTCTTT	CASSPPGGSHDTEAFF
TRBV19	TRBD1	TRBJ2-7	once	TGTGCCAGTAGCTCGGGACAGGGAAGCCCTAACTACGAGCAGTACTTC	CASSSGQGSPNYEQYF
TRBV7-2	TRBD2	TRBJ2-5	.	TGTGCCAGCAGACCTCAGACTAGCGGGAGAGAAGAGACCCAGTACTTC	CASRPQTSGREETQYF
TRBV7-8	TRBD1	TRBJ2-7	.	TGTGCCAGCAGCCTCCCTGGGACAGCCTCCTTCGGGCAGTACTTC	CASSLPGTASFGQYF
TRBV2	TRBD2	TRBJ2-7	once	TGTGCCAGCAGTGAAGTGGTCACTAGCGGGCCCTACGAGCAGTACTTC	CASSEVVTSGPYEQYF
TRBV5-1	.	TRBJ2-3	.	TGCGCCAGCAGCTTGGAGCCGGGAGTCGGGACAGATACGCAGTATTTT	CASSLEPGVGTDTQYF
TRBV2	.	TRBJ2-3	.	TGTGCCAGCAGTGAGGAGTGGACAGATACGCAGTATTTT	CASSEEWTDTQYF
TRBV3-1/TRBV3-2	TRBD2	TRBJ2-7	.	TGTGCCAGCAGCCAAGGGCTCCAAGCGGGAGCGCGGGAGCAGTACTTC	CASSQGLQAGAREQYF
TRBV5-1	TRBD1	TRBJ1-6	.	TGCGCCAGCAGCGGGGGACAGGGGATGGCTTCACCCCTCCACTTT	CASSGGQGMASPLHF
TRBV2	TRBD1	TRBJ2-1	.	TGTGCCAGCCGACGGACAGGGGAGGGGTATGAGCAGTTCTTC	CASRRTGEGYEQFF
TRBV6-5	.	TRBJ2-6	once	TGTGCCAGCACCCCGGGGTCTGGGGCCAACGTCCTGACTTTC	CASTPGSGANVLTF
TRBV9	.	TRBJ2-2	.	TGTGCCAGCAGCCCCATGACTACCCCCGGGGAGCTGTTTTTT	CASSPMTTPGELFF
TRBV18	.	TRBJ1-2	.	TGTGCCAGCTCCCAAGGTCCCAGGACTGCCTATGGCTACACCTTC	CASSQGPRTAYGYTF
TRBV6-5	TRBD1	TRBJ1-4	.	TGTGCCAGCAGTCCCGCCAGGGGGAAGGATGAAAAACTGTTTTTT	CASSPARGKDEKLFF
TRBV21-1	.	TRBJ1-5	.	TGTGCCAGCAGCAAATGGGACTCCAGGGACCGGCGTTTGGATAGCAATCAGCCCCAGCATTTT	CASSKWDSRDRRLDSNQPQHF
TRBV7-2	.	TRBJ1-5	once	TGTGCCAGCAGCTTAAGACAGGAACACAATCAGCCCCAGCATTTT	CASSLRQEHNQPQHF
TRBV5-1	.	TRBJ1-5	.	TGCGCCAGCAGCTTGGGGGCAGAAAATCAGCCCCAGCATTTT	CASSLGAENQPQHF
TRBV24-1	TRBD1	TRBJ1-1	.	TGTGCCACCAGTGACCCTGGGACAGGGACTGAAGCTTTCTTT	CATSDPGTGTEAFF
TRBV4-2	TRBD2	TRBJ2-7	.	TGTGCCAGCAGTTTTGGACTAGCAACCTACGAGCAGTACTTC	CASSFGLATYEQYF
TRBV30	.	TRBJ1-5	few	TGTGCCTGGAGTTGGCAGGGCAATCAGCCCCAGCATTTT	CAWSWQGNQPQHF
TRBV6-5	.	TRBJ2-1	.	TGTGCCACGCTCCGGGATTCCACCGCAAATGAGCAGTTCTTC	CATLRDSTANEQFF
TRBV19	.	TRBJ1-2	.	TGTGCCAGTAGGGCCAACTATGGCTACACCTTC	CASRANYGYTF
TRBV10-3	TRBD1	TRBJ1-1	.	TGTGCCATCGGACAGGGGTTGAACACTGAAGCTTTCTTT	CAIGQGLNTEAFF
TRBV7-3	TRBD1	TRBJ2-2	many	TGTGCCAGCAGCTTGCGGCCGGGACAGGGGGCCACCGGGGAGCTGTTTTTT	CASSLRPGQGATGELFF
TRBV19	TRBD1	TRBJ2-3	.	TGTGCCAGTAGTAAGGGACAGACCCGCACAGATACGCAGTATTTT	CASSKGQTRTDTQYF
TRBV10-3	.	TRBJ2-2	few	TGTGCCATCAGTGATGCCAGGGTGAGCACCGGGGAGCTGTTTTTT	CAISDARVSTGELFF
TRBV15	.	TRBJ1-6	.	TGTGCCACCAGCAGAGGGCAGTTTTTTTCACCCCTCCACTTT	CATSRGQFFSPLHF
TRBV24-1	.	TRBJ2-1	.	TGTGCCACCAGCCTTGCGGGGAGCTCCTACAATGAGCAGTTCTTC	CATSLAGSSYNEQFF
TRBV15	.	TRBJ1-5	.	TGTGCCACCAGCAAAGGTCAGGATAGCAATCAGCCCCAGCATTTT	CATSKGQDSNQPQHF
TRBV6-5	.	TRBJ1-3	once	TGTGCCACCACGGACAGTAACTCTGGAAACACCATATATTTT	CATTDSNSGNTIYF
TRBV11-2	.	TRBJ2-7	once	TGTGCCAGCAGCTTAGATTTAGGGAAGGGGCAGGACGAGCAGTACTTC	CASSLDLGKGQDEQYF
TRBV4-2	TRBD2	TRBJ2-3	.	TGTGCCAGCAGCCAAGAAAGGGCGGGAGGGCCCACAGATACGCAGTATTTT	CASSQERAGGPTDTQYF
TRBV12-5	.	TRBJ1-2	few	TGTGCTAGTGACTCCCTTGGGGCGCCGATTGGGTATGGCTACACCTTC	CASDSLGAPIGYGYTF
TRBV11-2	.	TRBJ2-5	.	TGTGCCAGCAGCTTAGTCCGGGAGACCCAGTACTTC	CASSLVRETQYF
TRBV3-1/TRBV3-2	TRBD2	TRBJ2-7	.	TGTGCCAGCAGCCGATCCGGGACTAGCGGGAGGAGCTCCTACGAGCAGTACTTC	CASSRSGTSGRSSYEQYF
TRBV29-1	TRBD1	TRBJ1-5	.	TGCAGCGTGGTCCAGGGGGCTGATCAGCCCCAGCATTTT	CSVVQGADQPQHF
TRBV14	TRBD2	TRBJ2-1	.	TGTGCCAGCAGCCCGCCTCTCGGACTAGCGGGAGGATATGAGCAGTTCTTC	CASSPPLGLAGGYEQFF
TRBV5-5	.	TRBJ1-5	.	TGTGCCAGCAGCTTGTGGAGTGAAGGCAATCAGCCCCAGCATTTT	CASSLWSEGNQPQHF
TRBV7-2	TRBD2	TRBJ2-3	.	TGTGCCAGCAGCGTTAGCGGGGGATGGCTAGATACGCAGTATTTT	CASSVSGGWLDTQYF
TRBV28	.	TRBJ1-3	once	TGTGCCAGCAAGCTACCTGGACTCTCCGGAAACACCATATATTTT	CASKLPGLSGNTIYF
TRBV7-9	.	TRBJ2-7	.	TGTGCCAGCGGCTTAGGAGGGGGCTCCTACGAGCAGTACTTC	CASGLGGGSYEQYF
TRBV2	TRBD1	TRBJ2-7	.	TGTGCCAGCAGCGCCGGACAGGGATTCAACGAGCAGTACTTC	CASSAGQGFNEQYF
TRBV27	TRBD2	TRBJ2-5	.	TGTGCCAGCAGTTTCAGCGGGAGTCCGGAGACCCAGTACTTC	CASSFSGSPETQYF
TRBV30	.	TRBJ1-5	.	TGTGCCTGGAGGGGCAGAAGCAATCAGCCCCAGCATTTT	CAWRGRSNQPQHF